This record covers a single T cell receptor (beta chain). Its matching antigen is unknown. This sample was taken from a study of T-cell reconstitution after alpha-beta-depleted transplantation in children. General study findings and limits: Newly produced T cells mostly provided counts and TCRbeta diversity after one year, as hyperexpanded clones declined.

Unique molecular identifiers were used to barcode this TCRbeta library. Each CDR3 protein gets one entry after TCRdb re-called the PCR reads with MiXCR. This sample has 250,000 to 400,000 distinct CDR3 sequences, with about a quarter found just once. The source is a male patient younger than 18 who had a stem cell transplant for acute lymphoblastic leukemia, so the T cells may come from the graft donor. This specimen was PBMCs, mostly from graft donor cells, taken 180 days after TCRalphabeta/CD19-depleted stem cell transplant.

The CDR3 DNA sequence: TGCGCCAGCACCTGGGGGGAAAAGGGGATCCAATGCACAGATACGCAGTATTTT. Translating gives CASTWGEKGIQCTDTQYF. This chain uses TRBV10-1 with TRBJ2-3, with D possibly matching TRBD2 (6 bases). This CDR3 region has 18 residues. Trimming took off 7 bases at V and 1 base at J, with 24 bases between the two ends. CDR1 is WNHNN and CDR2 is SYGVQD in the germline V gene (reference sequence).